This T cell receptor (beta chain) was recorded in a study of beta chain features in type 1 diabetes. Broader study findings: Healthy donors had naive, central memory and Treg TCRB repertoires that appeared less similar than those seen among patients. TCRB CDR3 length was moderately but significantly reduced in all four CD4+ subsets of Type 1 diabetes patients. The cDNA sequencing approach could over-represent high-TCR-expressing cells.

The authors reverse transcribed all of the isolated RNA, so sequencing captured expressed TCRB transcripts. Assay used: immunoSEQ multiplex PCR; TCRdb lists only in-frame clones, some missing. The data show over 150,000 clones, roughly 8% seen once. The V gene's germline CDR1 is KGHSH and CDR2 LQKENI. Trimming took 2 bases from V and 6 from J, leaving 13 bases between them. This CDR3 is built from 15 residues. This clone was recorded a few times. Its matching antigen is unknown. The sequence came from a man aged 18 to 29 with type 1 diabetes. The sample taken for sequencing was central memory CD4+ T cells from blood. This chain links TRBV18 with TRBJ2-2; perhaps TRBD1 as D (6 bases). Here the CDR3 DNA reads TGTGCCAGCTCACCATTCCCGTCAGGGGCCGGGGAGCTGTTTTTT. Translation gives CASSPFPSGAGELFF.